The sequence of this T cell receptor (beta chain) was determined in a study of technical replicates of blood from a few donors. V shed 9 bases and J shed 3 bases, with 8 bases lying between them. CDR1 and CDR2 (germline): WNHNN, SYGVQD (reference sequence). The length of the CDR3 is 11 residues. Here immunoSEQ multiplex PCR was the method, and the copy in TCRdb shows in-frame clones only, minus some. The sample yields about 49,000 clones, about 93% seen once. This TCR derives from a human donor in good health. Some clones in this sample may be carry-over from other donors' samples. The J gene is TRBJ1-1, the V gene TRBV10-1; D gene unclear. Sequenced sample: PBMCs. CDR3 sequence: CASGEDTEAFF. The CDR3 bases are TGCGCCAGTGGGGAGGACACTGAAGCTTTCTTT.